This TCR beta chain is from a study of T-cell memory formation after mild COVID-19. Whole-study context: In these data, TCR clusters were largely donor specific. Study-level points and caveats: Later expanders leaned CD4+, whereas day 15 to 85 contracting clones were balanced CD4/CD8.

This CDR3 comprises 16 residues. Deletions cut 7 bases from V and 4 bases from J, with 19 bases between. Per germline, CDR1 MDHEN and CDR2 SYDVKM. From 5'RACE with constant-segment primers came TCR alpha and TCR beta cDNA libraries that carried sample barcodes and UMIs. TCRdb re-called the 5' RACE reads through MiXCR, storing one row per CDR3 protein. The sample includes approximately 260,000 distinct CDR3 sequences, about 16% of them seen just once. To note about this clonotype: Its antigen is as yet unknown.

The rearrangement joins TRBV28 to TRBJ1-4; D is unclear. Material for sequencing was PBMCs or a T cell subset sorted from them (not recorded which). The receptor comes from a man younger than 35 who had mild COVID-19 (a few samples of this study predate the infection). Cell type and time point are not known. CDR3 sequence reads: CASTNTGRGNNEKLFF. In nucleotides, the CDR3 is TGTGCCAGCACGAACACCGGGCGGGGTAATAATGAAAAACTGTTTTTT.